A selection of T cell receptor beta chains follows, all from one sample in a study of T cell repertoires in cytomegalovirus infection. TCRdb redid the calling of the reads with MiXCR, one entry per CDR3 protein. This sample has approximately 490,000 distinct CDR3 sequences, with around 11% found just once. The source material was PBMCs. These receptors came from a human donor in good health (CMV status not recorded). Some clones in this sample may be carry-over from other donors' samples. Both conserved end residues are part of each CDR3. A D gene is named only where the DNA matches it firmly. Size tells how often a clone was seen (once, few, many) or the class of an expanded clone, and some rows leave it out.

>many|TRBJ1-2|TRBD1|17|TRBV7-6
CASSLPQTGPAPYGYTF
TGTGCCAGCAGCTTACCCCAGACAGGGCCCGCTCCCTATGGCTACACCTTC
>many|TRBJ2-1|-|12|TRBV12-3/TRBV12-4
CASGFLGNEQFF
TGTGCCAGCGGATTTCTGGGCAATGAGCAGTTCTTC
>few|TRBJ2-5|TRBD2|17|TRBV27
CASSSPNRLAGGQTQYF
TGTGCCAGCAGTTCCCCAAATAGACTAGCGGGAGGGCAGACCCAGTACTTC
>many|TRBJ1-5|-|15|TRBV19
CASSAPGDSNQPQHF
TGTGCCAGTAGTGCCCCAGGGGATAGCAATCAGCCCCAGCATTTT
>-|TRBJ2-7|TRBD2|15|TRBV4-2
CARHKSCGGACEQYF
TGTGCCAGGCATAAAAGCTGCGGGGGGGCTTGCGAGCAGTACTTC
>few|TRBJ1-5|TRBD1|16|TRBV18
CASSPGTGPSNQPQHF
TGTGCCAGCTCACCAGGGACAGGGCCCAGCAATCAGCCCCAGCATTTT
>many|TRBJ2-6|-|14|TRBV7-8
CASSRASGANVLTF
TGTGCCAGCAGCCGGGCCTCTGGGGCCAACGTCCTGACTTTC
>many|TRBJ2-1|TRBD2|14|TRBV12-3/TRBV12-4
CASRRTSEYNEQFF
TGTGCCAGCAGACGGACTAGCGAGTACAATGAGCAGTTCTTC
>many|TRBJ2-3|-|15|TRBV7-8
CASTRSGGTTDTQYF
TGTGCCAGCACCCGATCCGGGGGTACCACAGATACGCAGTATTTT
>many|TRBJ1-5|-|14|TRBV20-1
CSAREVHSNQPQHF
TGCAGTGCTAGGGAGGTCCATAGCAATCAGCCCCAGCATTTT
>many|TRBJ2-1|-|17|TRBV4-2
CASSQGGNRISYNEQFF
TGTGCCAGCAGCCAAGGGGGGAACAGAATCTCCTACAATGAGCAGTTCTTC
>many|TRBJ2-1|-|14|TRBV5-1
CASSWRRATNEQFF
TGCGCCAGCAGCTGGCGACGAGCGACCAATGAGCAGTTCTTC
>many|TRBJ2-1|-|15|TRBV24-1
CATSDTGRSYNEQFF
TGTGCCACCAGTGATACAGGCCGCTCCTACAATGAGCAGTTCTTC
>many|TRBJ2-3|-|16|TRBV11-2
CASSTGQTLSTDTQYF
TGTGCCAGCAGCACCGGACAGACCTTGAGCACAGATACGCAGTATTTT
>-|TRBJ1-1|TRBD1|14|TRBV2
CASRAGTGSAEAFF
TGTGCCAGCAGAGCCGGGACAGGGAGCGCTGAAGCTTTCTTT
>many|TRBJ1-4|-|14|TRBV28
CASRRDPTNEKLFF
TGTGCCAGCAGACGGGACCCAACTAATGAAAAACTGTTTTTT
>many|TRBJ2-1|TRBD2|15|TRBV12-3/TRBV12-4
CASNSLAGRYNEQFF
TGTGCCAGCAATTCCCTAGCGGGCCGCTACAATGAGCAGTTCTTC
>few|TRBJ1-4|-|16|TRBV14
CASSQTSRGVNEKLFF
TGTGCCAGCAGCCAAACCTCGAGGGGCGTTAATGAAAAACTGTTTTTT
>many|TRBJ1-2|TRBD1|15|TRBV29-1
CSVEEGTGGRYGYTF
TGCAGCGTTGAAGAGGGGACAGGGGGAAGGTATGGCTACACCTTC
>many|TRBJ1-2|-|15|TRBV19
CASSIVQGRDYGYTF
TGTGCCAGTAGTATAGTACAGGGCCGGGACTATGGCTACACCTTC
>-|TRBJ2-1|-|15|TRBV20-1
CSASAAGSSYNEQFF
TGCAGTGCTAGTGCAGCGGGTAGCTCCTACAATGAGCAGTTCTTC
>-|TRBJ1-3|TRBD1|15|TRBV18
CASSPRQGPGNTIYF
TGTGCCAGCTCACCAAGACAGGGTCCTGGAAACACCATATATTTT
>once|TRBJ1-1|-|13|TRBV19
CASIGRLNTEAFF
TGTGCCAGTATCGGACGGTTGAACACTGAAGCTTTCTTT
>many|TRBJ2-5|-|18|TRBV11-2
CASSLGETGTFYSETQYF
TGTGCCAGCAGCTTAGGTGAGACCGGGACATTTTACTCAGAGACCCAGTACTTC
>many|TRBJ1-1|-|17|TRBV28
CASSSPRPRRGGTEAFF
TGTGCCAGCAGTTCCCCCCGGCCCCGGCGGGGGGGGACTGAAGCTTTCTTT
>many|TRBJ2-6|TRBD1|15|TRBV10-3
CASGTGSAGANVLTF
TGTGCCAGCGGGACAGGCAGTGCTGGGGCCAACGTCCTGACTTTC
>-|TRBJ1-1|-|14|TRBV5-1
CASSVGTVNTEAFF
TGCGCCAGCAGCGTAGGGACGGTGAACACTGAAGCTTTCTTT
>few|TRBJ1-1|-|13|TRBV6-5
CASSYREKTEAFF
TGTGCCAGCAGTTATCGAGAAAAAACTGAAGCTTTCTTT
>many|TRBJ2-5|TRBD1|14|TRBV12-3/TRBV12-4
CASSFSGQGETQYF
TGTGCCAGCAGTTTTTCGGGACAGGGGGAGACCCAGTACTTC
>few|TRBJ1-5|-|13|TRBV20-1
CSARNGGNQPQHF
TGCAGTGCCCGTAATGGGGGCAATCAGCCCCAGCATTTT
>many|TRBJ1-4|TRBD1|14|TRBV7-2
CASSWDRTNEKLFF
TGTGCCAGCAGCTGGGACAGAACTAATGAAAAACTGTTTTTT
>many|TRBJ2-1|TRBD1|14|TRBV12-3/TRBV12-4
CASTPGTGIHEQFF
TGTGCCAGCACCCCCGGGACAGGGATCCATGAGCAGTTCTTC
>many|TRBJ2-2|-|15|TRBV5-1
CASRPGTATTGELFF
TGCGCCAGCAGACCAGGCACAGCGACCACCGGGGAGCTGTTTTTT
>many|TRBJ1-5|TRBD1|15|TRBV9
CASSEGTVGNQPQHF
TGTGCCAGCAGCGAGGGGACAGTTGGCAATCAGCCCCAGCATTTT
>-|TRBJ1-4|-|15|TRBV5-4
CASSLDVGRTEKLFF
TGTGCCAGCAGCTTGGACGTGGGACGAACTGAAAAACTGTTTTTT
>few|TRBJ1-5|TRBD1|19|TRBV28
CASSFMDRGREVSNQPQHF
TGTGCCAGCAGTTTCATGGACAGGGGGCGCGAAGTCAGCAATCAGCCCCAGCATTTT
>-|TRBJ2-2|-|13|TRBV20-1
CSASWMNTGELFF
TGCAGTGCTAGCTGGATGAACACCGGGGAGCTGTTTTTT
>many|TRBJ2-1|-|17|TRBV28
CASTPDNFKSGNNEQFF
TGTGCCAGCACGCCGGACAACTTTAAATCCGGGAACAATGAGCAGTTCTTC
>-|TRBJ2-1|TRBD2|14|TRBV20-1
CSASSGLAGNEQFF
TGCAGTGCTAGCAGCGGGCTAGCGGGGAATGAGCAGTTCTTC
>many|TRBJ2-2|-|15|TRBV7-3
CASRPTGTSTGELFF
TGTGCCAGCAGGCCGACCGGGACCTCGACCGGGGAGCTGTTTTTT
>many|TRBJ1-2|-|15|TRBV12-3/TRBV12-4
CASSYGSSSRIGYTF
TGTGCCAGCAGTTACGGTTCCAGCTCAAGGATCGGCTACACCTTC
>many|TRBJ2-7|TRBD2|15|TRBV27
CASSLTSSGGYEQYF
TGTGCCAGCAGTTTAACGTCTAGCGGAGGTTACGAGCAGTACTTC
>-|TRBJ2-2|TRBD1|18|TRBV5-6
CASSPGTGGSKVTGELFF
TGTGCCAGCAGCCCCGGGACAGGGGGATCTAAAGTCACCGGGGAGCTGTTTTTT
>many|TRBJ2-3|-|16|TRBV7-2
CASSSPLELGVNTQYF
TGTGCCAGCAGCTCCCCACTAGAGTTAGGCGTCAATACGCAGTATTTT
>-|TRBJ1-2|-|18|TRBV12-3/TRBV12-4
CASSLVILGGFPNYGYTF
TGTGCCAGCAGTTTAGTGATTTTGGGGGGATTCCCGAACTATGGCTACACCTTC
>many|TRBJ2-1|TRBD2|18|TRBV6-4
CASSEGPWGLAPNNEQFF
TGTGCCAGCAGTGAAGGCCCATGGGGACTAGCGCCCAACAATGAGCAGTTCTTC
>many|TRBJ1-5|TRBD1|14|TRBV20-1
CSARVGGRIQPQHF
TGCAGTGCTAGAGTAGGGGGCAGGATTCAGCCCCAGCATTTT
>-|TRBJ2-1|-|15|TRBV9
CASSPRTETYNEQFF
TGTGCCAGCAGCCCCCGGACGGAAACTTACAATGAGCAGTTCTTC
>-|TRBJ2-1|TRBD1|15|TRBV19
CASSPGTVMGNEQFF
TGTGCCAGTAGTCCAGGGACAGTCATGGGCAATGAGCAGTTCTTC
>few|TRBJ2-3|-|12|TRBV6-4
CASSDEVDTQYF
TGTGCCAGCAGTGATGAGGTGGATACGCAGTATTTT
>few|TRBJ1-3|-|16|TRBV5-4
CASSIDPGSSANTIYF
TGTGCCAGCAGCATCGATCCGGGATCCTCGGCGAACACCATATATTTT
>many|TRBJ2-7|TRBD2|13|TRBV28
CASIGGRGYEQYF
TGTGCCAGCATTGGCGGGAGGGGTTACGAGCAGTACTTC
>many|TRBJ2-3|-|15|TRBV28
CASSLGGQRADTQYF
TGTGCCAGCAGTTTAGGGGGCCAGCGGGCCGATACGCAGTATTTT
>many|TRBJ2-6|TRBD1|21|TRBV5-4
CASRLGIDRTGYLSGANVLTF
TGTGCCAGCAGGCTTGGAATAGACAGGACAGGCTATCTCTCTGGGGCCAACGTCCTGACTTTC
>many|TRBJ2-2|TRBD2|14|TRBV20-1
CSARTSGRPGELFF
TGCAGTGCCAGGACTAGCGGGAGGCCCGGGGAGCTGTTTTTT
>many|TRBJ2-7|-|16|TRBV2
CASSERDSISSYEQYF
TGTGCCAGCAGTGAACGGGACTCAATCTCCTCCTACGAGCAGTACTTC
>few|TRBJ2-7|TRBD2|14|TRBV20-1
CSARTPSGSYEQYF
TGCAGTGCTAGAACCCCTAGCGGGAGCTACGAGCAGTACTTC
>many|TRBJ1-2|-|17|TRBV7-9
CASSLGPGMERSYGYTF
TGTGCCAGCAGCTTGGGACCTGGCATGGAGCGGTCCTATGGCTACACCTTC
>-|TRBJ2-1|TRBD2|16|TRBV4-1
CASSQPLAGVNNEQFF
TGCGCCAGCAGCCAGCCCCTAGCGGGAGTTAACAATGAGCAGTTCTTC